The 32 T cell receptor beta chains below all came from one sample that was sequenced in a study of T cells in Graves' hyperthyroidism and ophthalmopathy. TCR beta CDR3 regions were amplified from RNA transcripts. Initially, a first-round RT-PCR of the TCR CDR3 employed the HTBI primer set. TCRdb processed the multiplex PCR reads anew with MiXCR; each CDR3 protein has one entry. In the table there are fewer than 850,000 distinct CDR3 sequences, roughly 17% of which are singletons. Source material: blood. The receptor source for this set is a man between 45 and 60 years old with Graves' hyperthyroidism.

This clonotype has just a few counts. This chain links TRBV28 with TRBJ2-1, with TRBD2 as a possible D gene (6 bases). Germline assignment: CDR1 MDHEN and CDR2 SYDVKM. Deletions cut 6 bases from V and 4 bases from J, with 19 bases between. The CDR3 extends over 16 amino acids. The CDR3 DNA sequence: TGTGCCAGCAGCTCGAGAATAGCGGCCAGATACAATGAGCAGTTCTTC. This gives the protein CASSSRIAARYNEQFF.

This CDR3 reads CASSLGRAITDTQYF. The CDR3 coding sequence is TGTGCCAGCAGCCTGGGGCGGGCTATCACAGATACGCAGTATTTT. The chain combines TRBV6-1 with TRBJ2-3; D tentatively fits TRBD1 or TRBD2 (5 bases each). The V and J ends lost 6 bases and 2 bases respectively, with 15 bases between them. This CDR3 contains 15 residues. CDR1 is MNHNS and CDR2 is SASEGT in the germline V gene.

V gene TRBV2 combines with J gene TRBJ2-1, with TRBD2 matching over 9 bases. V was clipped by 4 bases and J by 9 bases; unmatched bases: 13. Per germline, CDR1 SNHLY and CDR2 FYNNEI. The CDR3 consists of 16 residues. This chain's CDR3 is CASSVNRVAGAGEQFF. The CDR3 DNA is TGTGCCAGCAGTGTAAACCGTGTAGCGGGAGCCGGTGAGCAGTTCTTC.

This clonotype was seen ten or more times. This chain joins TRBV3-1 and TRBJ1-4; TRBD1 matches 7 bases. The CDR3 covers 16 residues. Trimming cost V 0 bases and J 4 bases; bases outside gene matches: 5. Germline assignment: CDR1 LGHDT and CDR2 YNNKEL (reference sequence). DNA of the CDR3: TGTGCCAGCAGCCAAGACCGGGACAGTTATAATGAAAAACTGTTTTTT. It is translated as CASSQDRDSYNEKLFF. Full variable domain (outside the CDR3, taken from reference TRBV3-1 and TRBJ1-4): DTAVSQTPKYLVTQMGNDKSIKCEQNLGHDTMYWYKQDSKKFLKIMFSYNNKELIINETVPNRFSPKSPDKAHLNLHINSLELGDSAVYFCASSQDRDSYNEKLFFGSGTQLSVL.

The rearrangement joins TRBV5-5 to TRBJ2-3; D perhaps matches TRBD1 (6 bases). This CDR3 is built from 16 residues. Germline values: CDR1 SGHKS, CDR2 YYEKEE (reference sequence). Trimming took off 4 bases at V and 2 bases at J, with 17 bases between the two ends. CDR3 loop: CASSPGDILPTDTQYF. In DNA form, the CDR3 reads TGTGCCAGCAGCCCAGGGGACATCCTCCCCACAGATACGCAGTATTTT.

In its sample, this clonotype was seen a few times. One junction end does not reproduce the germline sequence, and a read error may be involved. This chain's CDR3 is CASRSRDSPQVTQYF. CDR3 coding DNA: TGTGCCAGCAGATCCCGGGACAGTCCCCAAGTGACCCAGTACTTC. This chain links TRBV5-6 with TRBJ2-5; TRBD1 matches at 7 bases. Germline values: CDR1 SGHDT, CDR2 YYEEEE. The CDR3 runs 15 residues. Drawing the rest from reference TRBV5-6 and TRBJ2-5, the complete variable domain is DAGVTQSPTHLIKTRGQQVTLRCSPKSGHDTVSWYQQALGQGPQFIFQYYEEEERQRGNFPDRFSGHQFPNYSSELNVNALLLGDSALYLCASRSRDSPQVTQYFGPGTRLLVL.

The chain carries TRBV4-1 and TRBJ2-7, with D tentatively TRBD1 or TRBD2 (5 bases each). The V gene's germline CDR1 is MGHRA and CDR2 YSYEKL. Between the trimmed V and J ends, which lost 2 bases and 4 bases, there was a span of 15 bases. The CDR3 is 15 residues long. In DNA, the CDR3 is TGCGCCAGCAGCCAATTAAGTTCGGGGCAATACGAGCAGTACTTC. It codes for CASSQLSSGQYEQYF.

This clonotype was detected many times. This CDR3 is CARVRQGNTEAFF. CDR3 in DNA: TGTGCCAGGGTTAGACAGGGAAACACTGAAGCTTTCTTT. V and J are TRBV2 and TRBJ1-1, with 7 bases identical to TRBD1. After removal of 9 bases from V and 2 bases from J, the junction contained 6 bases not matched to a gene. Germline values: CDR1 SNHLY, CDR2 FYNNEI. This CDR3 comprises 13 residues.

About this clonotype: A much larger clone lies a single base off, so this may be a read error. The V and J genes are TRBV28 and TRBJ1-2, with TRBD1 identical over 9 bases. There are 15 residues in the CDR3. CDR1 MDHEN and CDR2 SYDVKM come from the germline V gene. The chain's CDR3 is CAGSLAGQGLGGYTF. DNA for the CDR3: TGTGCCGGCAGTTTAGCCGGACAGGGGCTTGGTGGCTACACCTTC.

At least ten counts were recorded for this clonotype. The chain carries TRBV3-1 and TRBJ1-1; no definite D call. CDR1 and CDR2 (germline): LGHDT, YNNKEL (reference sequence). Trimming stripped 1 base from V and 2 bases from J, with 5 bases between. CDR3 length: 13 residues. The CDR3 sequence is CASSQGVNTEAFF. The CDR3 region has the DNA TGTGCCAGCAGCCAAGGGGTCAACACTGAAGCTTTCTTT.

This clonotype has ten or more counts. The chain recombines TRBV28 with TRBJ2-2, with D unresolved. CDR3 length: 17 amino acids. The V end lost 1 base, the J end lost 0 bases, and 12 bases lay between the germline ends. Germline V gene sequence: CDR1 MDHEN, CDR2 SYDVKM. CDR3 in amino acids: CASSLLVAAANTGELFF. In DNA, the CDR3 is TGTGCCAGCAGTTTATTGGTGGCAGCCGCGAACACCGGGGAGCTGTTTTTT. The whole variable domain, remainder taken from reference TRBV28 and TRBJ2-2, is DVKVTQSSRYLVKRTGEKVFLECVQDMDHENMFWYRQDPGLGLRLIYFSYDVKMKEKGDIPEGYSVSREKKERFSLILESASTNQTSMYLCASSLLVAAANTGELFFGEGSRLTVL.

The chain joins TRBV24-1 to TRBJ2-1, with unresolved D. The V and J ends lost 2 bases and 1 base respectively, with 14 bases between them. Germline V lookup: CDR1 KGHDR, CDR2 SFDVKD. The CDR3 runs 17 residues. CDR3 amino acids: CATSDWNTRISYNEQFF. Here the CDR3 DNA reads TGTGCCACCAGTGATTGGAACACGAGGATATCCTACAATGAGCAGTTCTTC.

This clonotype was picked up many times. The V and J genes are TRBV6-6 and TRBJ2-7; no reliable D call. V lost 0 bases and J 3 bases, leaving 12 bases between the germline ends. Per germline, CDR1 MNHNY and CDR2 SVGAGI (reference sequence). The CDR3 is made up of 15 amino acids. The CDR3 spells CASSYSLSSGYEQYF. CDR3 nucleotide sequence: TGTGCCAGCAGTTACTCGTTAAGTTCAGGCTACGAGCAGTACTTC.

This clonotype was counted many times. V is TRBV28 and J is TRBJ1-1; 8 bases line up with TRBD1. V was clipped by 6 bases and J by 2 bases; unmatched bases: 8. In germline, CDR1 is MDHEN, CDR2 SYDVKM. The CDR3 runs to 15 residues. As DNA, the CDR3 is TGTGCCAGCAGCCCGGGACAGGCTGGAAACACTGAAGCTTTCTTT. Translation: CASSPGQAGNTEAFF.

The chain employs TRBV6-1 and TRBJ2-7; tentative D call: TRBD1 (5 bases). V was trimmed by 7 bases and J by 5 bases, leaving 21 bases between them. Germline loops: CDR1 MNHNS, CDR2 SASEGT. The CDR3 covers 15 residues. The chain's CDR3 is CASNRRPQGSDEQYF. Here the CDR3 DNA reads TGTGCCAGCAACCGTCGTCCGCAGGGATCGGACGAGCAGTACTTC.

As concerns this clonotype: A much bigger clone sits one base away, suggesting this may be a read error. This sequence joins TRBV30 and TRBJ1-2; D is ambiguous. V was clipped by 3 bases and J by 6 bases, with 17 bases between them. There are 14 residues in the CDR3. Germline V gene sequence: CDR1 GTSNPN, CDR2 SVGIG (reference sequence). The CDR3 DNA follows: TGTGCCTGGAGCCGAACTATCGCGGGTAATGGCTACACCTTC. It specifies CAWSRTIAGNGYTF.

This clonotype was picked up a small number of times. The V and J genes are TRBV30 and TRBJ2-1; tentative D call: TRBD1 (6 bases). The V gene lost 0 bases and the J gene lost 5 bases, with 11 bases spanning the gap. CDR3 size: 14 residues. The germline V gene has CDR1 GTSNPN and CDR2 SVGIG (reference sequence). The CDR3 spells CAWSVLGGHNEQFF. In nucleotides, the CDR3 is TGTGCCTGGAGTGTACTTGGGGGCCACAATGAGCAGTTCTTC.

This clonotype was seen only a few times. J is TRBJ2-1 and V is TRBV15; D unresolved. Trimming removed 8 bases at V and 7 bases at J, with 18 bases between. The CDR3 covers 14 residues. CDR1 and CDR2 from the germline V gene are LNHNV and YYDKDF (reference sequence). For the CDR3, the DNA is TGTGCCACCGCCTATGGAGAGGCCCTGAATGAGCAGTTCTTC. It yields the protein CATAYGEALNEQFF.

This clonotype has a count of ten or more. This chain links TRBV2 with TRBJ1-5, with 7 bases aligning to TRBD1. With V trimmed by 6 bases and J by 0 bases, 5 bases remained unmatched. In germline, CDR1 is SNHLY, CDR2 FYNNEI. CDR3 length: 15 residues. CDR3 sequence reads: CASRIDRASNQPQHF. CDR3 coding DNA: TGTGCCAGCAGAATTGACAGGGCTAGCAATCAGCCCCAGCATTTT. Using reference TRBV2 and TRBJ1-5 for the parts outside the CDR3, the full variable domain is EPEVTQTPSHQVTQMGQEVILRCVPISNHLYFYWYRQILGQKVEFLVSFYNNEISEKSEIFDDQFSVERPDGSNFTLKIRSTKLEDSAMYFCASRIDRASNQPQHFGDGTRLSIL.

This sequence joins TRBV20-1 and TRBJ2-1, with 10 nucleotides matching TRBD2. CDR1 and CDR2 from the germline V gene are DFQATT and SNEGSKA (reference sequence). The CDR3 extends over 19 amino acids. V gave up 0 bases and J gave up 0 bases; unmatched junction bases: 11. The CDR3 nucleotides are TGCAGTGCTAGAGATTTCGGTGGAGCTAGCGGGAGCTCCTACAATGAGCAGTTCTTC. Its translation is CSARDFGGASGSSYNEQFF.

This clonotype was counted at least ten times. The chain combines TRBV29-1 with TRBJ2-2, with D possibly being TRBD2 (5 bases). V gave up 4 bases and J gave up 6 bases, with 12 bases separating them. The CDR3 is 13 residues long. Germline values: CDR1 SQVTM, CDR2 ANQGSEA. DNA of the CDR3: TGCAGCGTTGGACGAGAGGGCCCCGGGGAGCTGTTTTTT. Its protein is CSVGREGPGELFF.

This clonotype appeared a few times. The chain joins TRBV5-1 to TRBJ1-2; D not resolved. Germline CDR1 reads SGHRS; CDR2 reads YFSETQ. The ends were cut back, 4 bases at V and 5 bases at J, with 18 bases in the middle. The CDR3 totals 15 residues. The CDR3: CASSLVDGGLYGYTF. DNA of the CDR3: TGCGCCAGCAGCCTCGTTGATGGAGGGCTGTATGGCTACACCTTC.

This clonotype was picked up a small number of times. The genes are TRBV28 and TRBJ1-1; D is unclear. V lost 5 bases and J lost 11, with 18 bases in between. Germline V gene sequence: CDR1 MDHEN, CDR2 SYDVKM. The CDR3 is 13 residues long. This chain's CDR3 is CASSPPPGGRAFF. CDR3 DNA sequence: TGTGCCAGCAGTCCCCCCCCGGGAGGGCGGGCTTTCTTT.

This clonotype was seen repeatedly, ten times or more. V and J are TRBV28 and TRBJ1-2; possible D gene TRBD1, 6 bases. Germline values: CDR1 MDHEN, CDR2 SYDVKM. The CDR3 totals 15 residues. V lost 6 bases and J lost 7, with 21 bases in between. The CDR3 here is CASSLTDGGSGGYTF. The DNA of the CDR3 is TGTGCCAGCAGCCTTACAGACGGGGGCAGCGGTGGCTACACCTTC.

In this sample, this clonotype turned up many times. The chain recombines TRBV27 with TRBJ2-1; D remains unclear. The V gene's germline CDR1 is MNHEY and CDR2 SMNVEV (reference sequence). The V gene lost 3 bases and the J gene lost 5 bases, with 11 bases spanning the gap. This CDR3 contains 14 residues. The CDR3 sequence: CASSFVGVDNEQFF. In DNA, the CDR3 is TGTGCCAGCAGTTTTGTTGGGGTTGACAATGAGCAGTTCTTC.

The table lists this clonotype with many counts. V gene TRBV28 combines with J gene TRBJ2-5, with a tentative D call TRBD1 (6 bases). Germline-derived CDR1 and CDR2 are MDHEN and SYDVKM. This CDR3 region has 13 residues. Trimming took off 5 bases at V and 3 bases at J, with 10 bases between the two ends. The CDR3 reads CASSRQEKETQYF. The CDR3, as DNA: TGTGCCAGCAGTCGACAGGAAAAAGAGACCCAGTACTTC.

Regarding this clonotype: At one boundary the junction diverges from the germline segment, which might be a read error. The CDR3 DNA reads as TGTGCCAGCACCTGGGGCGGGGGCAACCAGCCCCAGCATTTT. Residues: CASTWGGGNQPQHF. This rearrangement joins TRBV6-2 or TRBV6-3 to TRBJ1-5; tentative D call: TRBD1 (6 bases). This CDR3 contains 14 residues. From germline, CDR1 is MNHEY and CDR2 SVGEGT.

In this sample, this clonotype turned up many times. The rearrangement uses TRBV15 and TRBJ2-3; 10 bases map to TRBD2. V lost 2 bases to trimming and J lost 3 bases; unmatched junction nucleotides: 5. Germline CDR1 reads LNHNV; CDR2 reads YYDKDF (reference sequence). The CDR3 consists of 16 residues. CDR3 bases: TGTGCCACCAGCAGAATAACTAGCGGGAAGACAGATACGCAGTATTTT. Amino acids: CATSRITSGKTDTQYF. Full variable domain (outside the CDR3, taken from reference TRBV15 and TRBJ2-3): DAMVIQNPRYQVTQFGKPVTLSCSQTLNHNVMYWYQQKSSQAPKLLFHYYDKDFNNEADTPDNFQSRRPNTSFCFLDIRSPGLGDTAMYLCATSRITSGKTDTQYFGPGTRLTVL.

This rearrangement joins TRBV15 to TRBJ1-1; the D gene is possibly TRBD1 (5 bases). V gave up 3 bases and J gave up 2 bases, with 13 bases separating them. This CDR3 spans 15 amino acids. CDR1 and CDR2 (germline): LNHNV, YYDKDF (reference sequence). The CDR3 protein is CATSRKTGTNTEAFF. The CDR3 DNA sequence: TGTGCCACCAGCAGGAAGACCGGGACCAACACTGAAGCTTTCTTT.

This clonotype was found a few times. The chain has TRBV20-1 and TRBJ1-4; the D is unclear. The germline gives CDR1 DFQATT, CDR2 SNEGSKA (reference sequence). The CDR3 has 13 residues. Trimming took off 1 base at V and 8 bases at J, with 11 bases between the two ends. The CDR3 here is CSARAIAAEKLFF. The CDR3, as DNA: TGCAGTGCTAGAGCAATCGCGGCCGAAAAACTGTTTTTT.

In its sample, this clonotype was seen many times. The genes are TRBV27 and TRBJ2-3; possibly TRBD2 for D (5 bases). V lost 1 base, J lost 1 base, and 6 bases lay in between. Germline V gene lookup returns CDR1 MNHEY and CDR2 SMNVEV (reference sequence). This CDR3 spans 14 amino acids. In DNA form, the CDR3 reads TGTGCCAGCAGTTTATACGGGGGCACAGATACGCAGTATTTT. It codes for CASSLYGGTDTQYF.

There are many counts of this clonotype. The CDR3 DNA is TGTGCCAGCAGTTTACCCGCAAGTAGGACAGGGCGTAGGGAAAAACTGTTTTTT. This codes for CASSLPASRTGRREKLFF. J is TRBJ1-4 and V is TRBV12-3 or TRBV12-4; 8 nucleotides agree with TRBD1. The length of the CDR3 is 18 residues. Trimming cost V 2 bases and J 8 bases; bases outside gene matches: 16.